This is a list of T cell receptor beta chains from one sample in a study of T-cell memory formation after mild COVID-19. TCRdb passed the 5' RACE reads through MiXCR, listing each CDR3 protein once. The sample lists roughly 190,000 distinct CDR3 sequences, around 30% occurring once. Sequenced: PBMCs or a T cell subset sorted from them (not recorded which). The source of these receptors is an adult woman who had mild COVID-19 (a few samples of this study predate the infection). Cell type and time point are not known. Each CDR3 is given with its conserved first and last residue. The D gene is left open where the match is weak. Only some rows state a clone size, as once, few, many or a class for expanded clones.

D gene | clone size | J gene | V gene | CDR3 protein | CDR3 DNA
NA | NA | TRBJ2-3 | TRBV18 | CASSPQGSYTDTQYF | TGTGCCAGCTCACCGCAGGGGTCCTACACAGATACGCAGTATTTT
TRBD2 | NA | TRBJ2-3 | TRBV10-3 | CAISGASGGAGDTQYF | TGTGCCATCAGCGGAGCTAGCGGGGGGGCCGGAGATACGCAGTATTTT
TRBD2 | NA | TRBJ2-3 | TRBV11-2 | CASRKGGTSADTQYF | TGTGCCAGCAGGAAAGGCGGGACTAGCGCAGATACGCAGTATTTT
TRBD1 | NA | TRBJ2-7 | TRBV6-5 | CASSHLNPGTGSSEQYF | TGTGCCAGCAGTCACCTCAACCCCGGGACAGGGAGCAGCGAGCAGTACTTC
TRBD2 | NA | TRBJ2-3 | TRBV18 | CASSPSGSGADTQYF | TGTGCCAGCTCACCTAGCGGGAGCGGTGCAGATACGCAGTATTTT
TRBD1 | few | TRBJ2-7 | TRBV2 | CASSPQGPAYEQYF | TGTGCCAGCAGCCCACAGGGGCCAGCCTACGAGCAGTACTTC
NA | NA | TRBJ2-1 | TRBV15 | CATSREPPRHNEQFF | TGTGCCACCAGCAGAGAGCCACCCCGGCACAATGAGCAGTTCTTC
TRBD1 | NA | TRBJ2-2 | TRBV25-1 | CASSEPPGQGGTGELFF | TGTGCCAGCAGTGAACCCCCGGGACAGGGGGGCACCGGGGAGCTGTTTTTT
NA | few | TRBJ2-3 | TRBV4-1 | CASSRDLDTQYF | TGCGCCAGCAGCCGGGACCTTGATACGCAGTATTTT
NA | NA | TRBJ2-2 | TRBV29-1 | CSAALGGWSTGELFF | TGCAGCGCCGCCCTTGGGGGTTGGAGCACCGGGGAGCTGTTTTTT
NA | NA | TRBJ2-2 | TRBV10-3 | CAISESQGAGELFF | TGTGCCATCAGTGAGTCCCAGGGTGCCGGGGAGCTGTTTTTT
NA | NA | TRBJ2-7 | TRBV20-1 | CSAPRPGAMNEQYF | TGCAGTGCCCCCCGACCTGGAGCCATGAACGAGCAGTACTTC
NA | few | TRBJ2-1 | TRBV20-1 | CSATRGNEQFF | TGCAGTGCTACCAGGGGCAATGAGCAGTTCTTC
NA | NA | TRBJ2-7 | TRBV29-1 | CSVEDARAGEQYF | TGCAGCGTTGAAGATGCGAGGGCGGGGGAGCAGTACTTC
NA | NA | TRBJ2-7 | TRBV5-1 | CASSLESLHEQYF | TGCGCCAGCAGCTTGGAAAGTCTCCACGAGCAGTACTTC
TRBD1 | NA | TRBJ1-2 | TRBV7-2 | CASSTQQGANGYTF | TGTGCCAGCAGCACACAACAGGGGGCCAATGGCTACACCTTC
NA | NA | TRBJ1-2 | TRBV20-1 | CSADSPEGYGYTF | TGCAGTGCCGATTCCCCGGAGGGGTATGGCTACACCTTC
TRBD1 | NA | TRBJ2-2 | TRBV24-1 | CATSETGANTGELFF | TGTGCCACCAGTGAGACAGGGGCGAACACCGGGGAGCTGTTTTTT
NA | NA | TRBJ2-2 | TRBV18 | CASSKRAGTTNTGELFF | TGTGCCAGCTCAAAGCGTGCCGGGACAACGAACACCGGGGAGCTGTTTTTT
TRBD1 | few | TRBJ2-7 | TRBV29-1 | CSGGTGGEQYF | TGCAGCGGGGGGACAGGGGGTGAGCAGTACTTC
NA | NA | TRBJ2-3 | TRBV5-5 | CASSRTVPDTQYF | TGTGCCAGCAGCCGGACTGTACCAGATACGCAGTATTTT
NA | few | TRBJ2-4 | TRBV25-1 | CANLRSPGNIQYF | TGTGCCAACCTCAGGTCCCCAGGGAACATTCAGTACTTC
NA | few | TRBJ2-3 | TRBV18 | CASSPLLGGSTDTQYF | TGTGCCAGCTCACCTCTCTTAGGCGGGAGCACAGATACGCAGTATTTT